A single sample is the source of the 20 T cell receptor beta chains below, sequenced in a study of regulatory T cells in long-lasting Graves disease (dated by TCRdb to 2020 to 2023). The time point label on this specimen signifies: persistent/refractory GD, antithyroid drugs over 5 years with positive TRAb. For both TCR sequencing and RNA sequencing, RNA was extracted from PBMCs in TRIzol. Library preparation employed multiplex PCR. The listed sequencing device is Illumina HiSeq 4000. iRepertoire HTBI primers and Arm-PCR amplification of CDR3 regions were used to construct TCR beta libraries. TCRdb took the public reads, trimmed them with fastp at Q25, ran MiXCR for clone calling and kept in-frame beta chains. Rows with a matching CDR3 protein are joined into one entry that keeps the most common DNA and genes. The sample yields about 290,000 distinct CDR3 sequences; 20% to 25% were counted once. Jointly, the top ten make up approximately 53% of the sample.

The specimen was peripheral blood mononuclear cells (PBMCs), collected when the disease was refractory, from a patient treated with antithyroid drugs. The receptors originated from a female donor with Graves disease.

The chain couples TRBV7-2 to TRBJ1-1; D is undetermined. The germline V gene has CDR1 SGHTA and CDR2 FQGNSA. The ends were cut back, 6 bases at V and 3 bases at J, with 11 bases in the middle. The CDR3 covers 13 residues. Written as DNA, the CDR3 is TGTGCCAGCAGGTCGGGTGTGTACACTGAAGCTTTCTTT. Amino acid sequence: CASRSGVYTEAFF.

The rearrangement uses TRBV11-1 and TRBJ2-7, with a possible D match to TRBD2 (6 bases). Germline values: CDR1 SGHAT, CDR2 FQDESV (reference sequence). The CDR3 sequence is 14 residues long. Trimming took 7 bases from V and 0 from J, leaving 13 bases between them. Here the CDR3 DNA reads TGTGCCAGCAACCACGGGGGTAGCTCCTACGAGCAGTACTTC. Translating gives CASNHGGSSYEQYF.

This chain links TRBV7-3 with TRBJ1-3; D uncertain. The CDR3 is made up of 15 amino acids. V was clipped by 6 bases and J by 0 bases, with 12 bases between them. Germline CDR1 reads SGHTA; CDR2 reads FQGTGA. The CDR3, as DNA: TGTGCCAGCAGTCTTACAATAAACTCTGGAAACACCATATATTTT. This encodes CASSLTINSGNTIYF.

CDR3 sequence: CASSLRRVQETQYF. The CDR3 bases are TGTGCCAGCAGTTTACGGAGAGTCCAAGAGACCCAGTACTTC. V gene TRBV12-3 or TRBV12-4 combines with J gene TRBJ2-5; D is uncertain. Trimming took off 2 bases at V and 1 base at J, with 8 bases between the two ends. The CDR3 is 14 amino acids.

The CDR3 DNA is TGCAGCGTTGAACTCGCCCCCGGGACAGGTGTTGGAAACACCATATATTTT. Its translation is CSVELAPGTGVGNTIYF. The chain carries TRBV29-1 and TRBJ1-3; 8 nucleotides align to TRBD1. The V and J ends lost 2 bases and 3 bases, in that order; junction bases with no gene match: 12. Per the germline V gene, CDR1 is SQVTM and CDR2 is ANQGSEA. The CDR3 contains 17 residues.

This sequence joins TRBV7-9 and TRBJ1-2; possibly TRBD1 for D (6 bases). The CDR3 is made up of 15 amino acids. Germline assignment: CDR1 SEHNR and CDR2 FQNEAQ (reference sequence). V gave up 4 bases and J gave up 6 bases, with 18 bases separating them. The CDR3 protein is CASSSRQAPADGYTF. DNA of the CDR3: TGTGCCAGCAGCTCACGACAGGCACCGGCGGATGGCTACACCTTC.

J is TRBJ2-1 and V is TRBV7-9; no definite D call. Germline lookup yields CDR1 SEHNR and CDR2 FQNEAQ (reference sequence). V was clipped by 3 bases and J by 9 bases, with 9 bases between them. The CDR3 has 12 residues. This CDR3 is CASSFISAEQFF. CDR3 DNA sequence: TGTGCCAGCAGCTTTATTTCGGCTGAGCAGTTCTTC.

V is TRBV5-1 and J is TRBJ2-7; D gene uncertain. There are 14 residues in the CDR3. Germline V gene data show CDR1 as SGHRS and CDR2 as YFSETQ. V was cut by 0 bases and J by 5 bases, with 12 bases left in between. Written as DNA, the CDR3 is TGCGCCAGCAGCTTGGATACTTGGCCGAACGAGCAGTACTTC. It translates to CASSLDTWPNEQYF.

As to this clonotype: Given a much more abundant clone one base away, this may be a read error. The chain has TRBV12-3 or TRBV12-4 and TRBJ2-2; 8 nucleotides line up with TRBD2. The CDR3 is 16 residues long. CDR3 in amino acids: CASDKDGTRNTGALFF. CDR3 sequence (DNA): TGTGCCAGCGACAAGGACGGGACTAGAAACACCGGGGCGCTGTTTTTT.

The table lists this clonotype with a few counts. The CDR3 protein is CASSTGGFTEAFF. In DNA form, the CDR3 reads TGTGCCAGCAGTACAGGGGGGTTCACTGAAGCTTTCTTT. V gene TRBV7-9 combines with J gene TRBJ1-1, with 8 bases matching TRBD1. Trimming at V came to 6 bases and at J to 4 bases, leaving 4 bases not matched to a gene. Germline CDR1 SEHNR, CDR2 FQNEAQ (reference sequence). This CDR3 spans 13 amino acids.

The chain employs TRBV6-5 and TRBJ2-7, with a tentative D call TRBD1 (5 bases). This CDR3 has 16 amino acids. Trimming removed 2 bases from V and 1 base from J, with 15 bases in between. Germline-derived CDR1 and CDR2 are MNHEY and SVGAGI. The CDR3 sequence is CASSYKRPGYSYEQYF. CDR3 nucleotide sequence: TGTGCCAGCAGTTACAAGAGGCCAGGGTATTCCTACGAGCAGTACTTC.

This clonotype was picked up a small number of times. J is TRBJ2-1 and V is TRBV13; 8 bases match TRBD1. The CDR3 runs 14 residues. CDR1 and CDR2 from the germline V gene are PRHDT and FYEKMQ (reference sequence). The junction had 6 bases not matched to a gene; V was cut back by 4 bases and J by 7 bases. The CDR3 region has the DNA TGTGCCAGCAGCTCAAGCAGGACAGGGAATGAGCAGTTCTTC. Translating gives CASSSSRTGNEQFF.

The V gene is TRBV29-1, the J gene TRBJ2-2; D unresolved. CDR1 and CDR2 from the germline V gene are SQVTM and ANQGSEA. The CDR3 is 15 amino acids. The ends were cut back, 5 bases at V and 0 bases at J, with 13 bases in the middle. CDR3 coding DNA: TGCAGCGTTTTCCTACTGACAACGAACACCGGGGAGCTGTTTTTT. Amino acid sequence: CSVFLLTTNTGELFF.

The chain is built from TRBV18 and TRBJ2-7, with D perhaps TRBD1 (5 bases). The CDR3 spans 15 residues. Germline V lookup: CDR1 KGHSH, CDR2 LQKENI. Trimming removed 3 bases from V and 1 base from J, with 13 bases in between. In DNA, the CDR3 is TGTGCCAGCTCACCCTGGGTACAGGAATCCTACGAGCAGTACTTC. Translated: CASSPWVQESYEQYF.

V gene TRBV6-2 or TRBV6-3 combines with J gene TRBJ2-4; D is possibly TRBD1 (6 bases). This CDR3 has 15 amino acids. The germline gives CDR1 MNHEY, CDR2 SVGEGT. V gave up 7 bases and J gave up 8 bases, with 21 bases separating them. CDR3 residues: CASTPNDRSRDIQYF. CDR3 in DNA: TGTGCCAGCACTCCAAACGACAGGAGCCGGGACATTCAGTACTTC.

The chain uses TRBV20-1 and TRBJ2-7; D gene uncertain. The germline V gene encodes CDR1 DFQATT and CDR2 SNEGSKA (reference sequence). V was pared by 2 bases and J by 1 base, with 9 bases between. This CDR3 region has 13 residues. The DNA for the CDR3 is TGCAGTGCTAGACGGACGGAGTCCTACGAGCAGTACTTC. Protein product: CSARRTESYEQYF.

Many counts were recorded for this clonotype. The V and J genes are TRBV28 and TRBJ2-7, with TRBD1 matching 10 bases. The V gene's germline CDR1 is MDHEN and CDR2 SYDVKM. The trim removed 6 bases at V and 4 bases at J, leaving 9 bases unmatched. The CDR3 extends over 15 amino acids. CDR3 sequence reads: CASRLPGTGVYEQYF. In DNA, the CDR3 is TGTGCCAGCAGGTTGCCCGGGACAGGGGTTTACGAGCAGTACTTC.

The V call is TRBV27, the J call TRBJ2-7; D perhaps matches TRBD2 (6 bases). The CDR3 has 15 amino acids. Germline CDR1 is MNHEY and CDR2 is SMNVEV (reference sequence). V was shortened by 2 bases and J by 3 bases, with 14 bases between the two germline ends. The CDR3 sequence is CASSLALRGSYEQYF. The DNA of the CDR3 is TGTGCCAGCAGTTTAGCCCTCCGGGGGAGCTACGAGCAGTACTTC.

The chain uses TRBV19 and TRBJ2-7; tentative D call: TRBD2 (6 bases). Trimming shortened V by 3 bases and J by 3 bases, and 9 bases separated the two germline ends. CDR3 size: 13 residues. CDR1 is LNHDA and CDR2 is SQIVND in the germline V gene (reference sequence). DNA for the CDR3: TGTGCCAGTAGTATCGCGGGGATCTACGAGCAGTACTTC. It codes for CASSIAGIYEQYF.

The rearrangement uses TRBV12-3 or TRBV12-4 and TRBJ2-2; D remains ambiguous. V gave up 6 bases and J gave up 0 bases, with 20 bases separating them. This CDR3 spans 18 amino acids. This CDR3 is CASSPFTGLLTNTGELFF. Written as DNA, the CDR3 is TGTGCCAGCAGCCCGTTCACGGGCTTACTAACGAACACCGGGGAGCTGTTTTTT.